A single sample is the source of the 17 T cell receptor beta chains below, sequenced in a study of T cells in Graves' hyperthyroidism and ophthalmopathy (dated by TCRdb to between 2018 and 2021). Library construction relied on multiplex PCR. TCRdb records Illumina HiSeq 2000 as the sequencer. TCR beta CDR3 regions were amplified from RNA transcripts. A first-round RT-PCR of the TCR CDR3 used the HTBI primer set with the Qiagen OneStep RT-PCR kit. Through fastp at Q25 and MiXCR, TCRdb rebuilt clones from the public reads, retaining in-frame beta chains. CDR3 protein duplicates are merged, each entry listing the most common genes and DNA. This sample lists under 450,000 distinct CDR3 sequences; roughly 13% were detected once. The ten largest clones take up around 21% of the sample. Sample: blood. The receptors stem from a man aged 30-40 years with Graves' hyperthyroidism that later progressed to Graves' ophthalmopathy.

This clonotype was recorded a few times. The J gene is TRBJ1-2, the V gene TRBV7-8; D might be TRBD1 (6 bases). V dropped 3 bases and J dropped 8 bases, with 10 bases sitting between them. In germline, CDR1 is SGHVS, CDR2 FQNEAQ. This CDR3 region has 12 residues. CDR3 loop: CASSFQGSGYTF. The CDR3 DNA sequence: TGTGCCAGCAGCTTCCAGGGGAGCGGCTACACCTTC.

This clonotype turned up a few times. CDR3 in amino acids: CASSLLFTEAFF. The CDR3 coding sequence is TGTGCCAGCAGCTTGTTATTTACTGAAGCTTTCTTT. V gene TRBV5-5 combines with J gene TRBJ1-1; unclear D gene. The CDR3 extends over 12 amino acids. Deletions cut 1 base from V and 5 bases from J, with 6 bases between. Per the germline V gene, CDR1 is SGHKS and CDR2 is YYEKEE (reference sequence).

This clonotype showed up many times. The CDR3 nucleotides read TGTGCCAGCAGTTACTCGTACAACCCCCTCGATACGCAGTATTTT. Amino acids: CASSYSYNPLDTQYF. The J gene is TRBJ2-3, the V gene TRBV6-5, with D unclear. With 0 bases removed from V and 6 bases from J, the gap between germline ends came to 13 bases. The CDR3 loop spans 15 amino acids. In germline, CDR1 is MNHEY, CDR2 SVGAGI.

This chain joins TRBV6-1 and TRBJ2-7; D is uncertain. This CDR3 has 13 residues. The germline CDR1 and CDR2 sequences are MNHNS and SASEGT. The ends were cut back, 5 bases at V and 2 bases at J, with 10 bases in the middle. The CDR3 bases are TGTGCCAGCAGTTCGGACGGAACCTACGAGCAGTACTTC. Encoded protein: CASSSDGTYEQYF.

This clonotype was seen at least ten times. The chain couples TRBV5-1 to TRBJ2-1, with TRBD1 matching over 7 bases. Trimming at V came to 4 bases and at J to 7 bases, leaving 23 bases not matched to a gene. Germline V gene sequence: CDR1 SGHRS, CDR2 YFSETQ. The CDR3 length is 19 residues. The CDR3 is CASSTWDRTTLITGNEQFF. For the CDR3, the DNA is TGCGCCAGCAGCACCTGGGACAGAACGACCCTCATAACGGGGAATGAGCAGTTCTTC.

V is TRBV7-8 and J is TRBJ2-5; a possible D gene is TRBD1 (6 bases). The germline V gene has CDR1 SGHVS and CDR2 FQNEAQ. The V end was cut by 4 bases, the J end by 2 bases, with 11 bases between. CDR3 length equals 14 residues. CDR3 region: CASSSPDRQETQYF. CDR3 DNA: TGTGCCAGCAGCTCCCCTGACAGGCAAGAGACCCAGTACTTC. Using reference TRBV7-8 and TRBJ2-5 for the parts outside the CDR3, the full variable domain is GAGVSQSPRYKVAKRGQDVALRCDPISGHVSLFWYQQALGQGPEFLTYFQNEAQLDKSGLPSDRFFAERPEGSVSTLKIQRTQQEDSAVYLCASSSPDRQETQYFGPGTRLLVL.

Concerning this clonotype: Possible read error: a much larger clone is one base away. The chain employs TRBV7-9 and TRBJ1-5; possibly TRBD1 for D (6 bases). The CDR3 covers 14 residues. V lost 3 bases and J 9 bases, leaving 15 bases between the germline ends. Germline assignment: CDR1 SEHNR and CDR2 FQNEAQ (reference sequence). The CDR3 nucleotides are TGTGCCAGCAGCTTGGAGGGGGATAGGCGGCCCCAGCATTTT. Translated, it gives CASSLEGDRRPQHF.

In its sample, this clonotype was seen many times. The CDR3 loop is CASMGRGHYEQYF. As DNA, the CDR3 is TGTGCCAGCATGGGAAGGGGGCACTACGAGCAGTACTTC. V usage is TRBV28 and J usage is TRBJ2-7; TRBD1 matches at 7 bases. Trimming cost V 7 bases and J 3 bases; bases outside gene matches: 6. The CDR3 has 13 amino acids. Germline values: CDR1 MDHEN, CDR2 SYDVKM.

This clonotype was picked up many times. The genes are TRBV7-8 and TRBJ2-7; D uncertain. The CDR3 has 13 amino acids. Germline V gene sequence: CDR1 SGHVS, CDR2 FQNEAQ. The V and J ends lost 0 bases and 7 bases respectively, with 10 bases between them. CDR3 residues: CASSLAAGLEQYF. The CDR3 DNA reads TGTGCCAGCAGCTTAGCGGCAGGATTGGAGCAGTACTTC.

Ten or more counts support this clonotype. This chain uses TRBV28 with TRBJ1-5; D not certain. V lost 6 bases and J 1 base, leaving 10 bases between the germline ends. Germline-derived CDR1 and CDR2 are MDHEN and SYDVKM. This CDR3 spans 14 amino acids. The DNA for the CDR3 is TGTGCCAGCAGACAGCTCATAAGCAATCAGCCCCAGCATTTT. It specifies CASRQLISNQPQHF.

This rearrangement joins TRBV5-8 to TRBJ1-1, with D tentatively TRBD1 (5 bases). V lost 4 bases and J lost 4, with 11 bases in between. Germline CDR1 is SGHTS and CDR2 is YDEGEE. This CDR3 region has 13 residues. In DNA form, the CDR3 reads TGTGCCAGCAGCCGGGGGGAGGGCACTGAAGCTTTCTTT. It specifies CASSRGEGTEAFF.

This clonotype was seen at least ten times. The chain employs TRBV12-3 or TRBV12-4 and TRBJ1-2; no firm D call. CDR3 size: 13 residues. V dropped 0 bases and J dropped 4 bases, with 6 bases sitting between them. The CDR3 sequence: CASSLALTYGYTF. The DNA of the CDR3 is TGTGCCAGCAGTTTAGCGCTAACCTATGGCTACACCTTC.

Remarks on this clonotype: Compared with germline, one end of the junction differs, possibly owing to a read error. The V gene is TRBV18, the J gene TRBJ1-5; TRBD1 agrees at 7 bases. This CDR3 comprises 15 residues. Germline CDR1 reads KGHSH; CDR2 reads LQKENI. The CDR3 nucleotides read TGTGCCAGCTCACCATTCGACAGGGCCGATCAGCTCCAGCATTTT. Its protein product is CASSPFDRADQLQHF.

This chain joins TRBV19 and TRBJ1-5; the D is unclear. Trimming removed 3 bases from V and 0 bases from J, with 21 bases in between. Germline-derived CDR1 and CDR2 are LNHDA and SQIVND (reference sequence). This CDR3 is 19 amino acids long. The DNA for the CDR3 is TGTGCCAGTAGTATTGAGGTGAAGTGGGATATTTATAGCAATCAGCCCCAGCATTTT. Translation: CASSIEVKWDIYSNQPQHF.

This clonotype was observed at least ten times. V and J are TRBV2 and TRBJ2-4, with 7 bases lining up with TRBD1. The CDR3 has 13 residues. Germline V CDR1 and CDR2: SNHLY, FYNNEI. J gave up 5 bases and V 8 bases, and 6 bases lay outside the gene matches. CDR3 protein: CASSQGGENIQYF. CDR3 nucleotide sequence: TGTGCCAGCTCCCAAGGGGGCGAAAACATTCAGTACTTC.

A note on this clonotype: A much more abundant neighbour one base away suggests this may be a read error. V is TRBV2 and J is TRBJ1-5; D not resolved. V was trimmed by 7 bases and J by 6 bases, leaving 13 bases between them. From germline, CDR1 is SNHLY and CDR2 FYNNEI. This CDR3 region has 13 residues. The CDR3 DNA reads TGTGCCAGCACTGTTGCGTGGGCTCAGCCCCAGCATTTT. Protein product: CASTVAWAQPQHF.

V and J are TRBV2 and TRBJ2-7; D remains ambiguous. Looked up from germline, CDR1 is SNHLY and CDR2 is FYNNEI. CDR3 length: 13 amino acids. The V end lost 2 bases, the J end lost 6 bases, and 11 bases lay between the germline ends. The CDR3 here is CASSEQAGGEQYF. In nucleotides, the CDR3 is TGTGCCAGCAGTGAACAGGCAGGCGGCGAGCAGTACTTC.